These 6 T cell receptor beta chains originate from one sample sequenced in a study of cytomegalovirus exposure and HLA in healthy donors. With 60 Vbeta and 13 Jbeta primers, the PCR was carried out. Libraries were prepared by immunoSEQ multiplex PCR; TCRdb keeps only in-frame clonotypes and omits some of them. The data show around 150,000 clones, roughly 80% seen once. Sequencing used PBMCs. These receptors originate from a man in his late teens or twenties in good health and CMV-seropositive.

This clone was detected only a few times. The chain combines TRBV6-1 with TRBJ2-7; 8 nucleotides match TRBD1. Germline lookup yields CDR1 MNHNS and CDR2 SASEGT. The CDR3 covers 13 residues. With 7 bases clipped from V and 5 bases from J, the junction kept 7 bases outside the gene matches. The CDR3 reads CASTADRVDEQYF. The CDR3, as DNA: TGTGCCAGCACCGCGGACAGGGTAGACGAGCAGTACTTC.

The rearrangement links TRBV7-9 to TRBJ2-4; 7 nucleotides align to TRBD1. With 4 bases clipped from V and 3 bases from J, the junction kept 9 bases outside the gene matches. CDR1 is SEHNR and CDR2 is FQNEAQ in the germline V gene (reference sequence). The length of the CDR3 is 16 residues. The CDR3 sequence is CASSSRLGTDKNIQYF. CDR3 in DNA: TGTGCCAGCAGCTCGAGACTTGGGACAGACAAAAACATTCAGTACTTC.

The chain joins TRBV5-1 to TRBJ2-7, with a tentative D call TRBD1 (6 bases). Trimming cost V 5 bases and J 2 bases, with 17 bases left between them. This CDR3 has 15 amino acids. Germline CDR1 reads SGHRS; CDR2 reads YFSETQ. DNA of the CDR3: TGCGCCAGCAGGGCAGGGGCGGCCCCGACCTACGAGCAGTACTTC. It is translated as CASRAGAAPTYEQYF.

The chain combines TRBV30 with TRBJ1-4; 10 nucleotides agree with TRBD1. This CDR3 is built from 14 residues. V lost 2 bases to trimming and J lost 8 bases; unmatched junction nucleotides: 5. Germline CDR1 reads GTSNPN; CDR2 reads SVGIG (reference sequence). The CDR3 reads CAWSYGQGGEKLFF. The CDR3 bases are TGTGCCTGGAGTTACGGACAGGGGGGCGAAAAACTGTTTTTT.

This clone was seen a handful of times. This chain links TRBV5-1 with TRBJ2-2; 8 nucleotides agree with TRBD2. Per germline, CDR1 SGHRS and CDR2 YFSETQ. The CDR3 has 16 residues. The V and J ends lost 4 bases and 4 bases, in that order; junction bases with no gene match: 9. The CDR3 reads CASSALAGGRTGELFF. The CDR3, as DNA: TGCGCCAGCAGCGCCCTAGCGGGTGGGCGCACCGGGGAGCTGTTTTTT.

The gene calls are TRBV18 and TRBJ1-1; a possible D gene is TRBD1 (6 bases). Germline values: CDR1 KGHSH, CDR2 LQKENI. The germline V and J ends were trimmed by 6 bases and 5 bases, with 16 bases remaining between them. The CDR3 spans 14 residues. The CDR3 sequence: CASSPTGMGTEAFF. The DNA of the CDR3 is TGTGCCAGCTCCCCGACAGGAATGGGGACTGAAGCTTTCTTT.